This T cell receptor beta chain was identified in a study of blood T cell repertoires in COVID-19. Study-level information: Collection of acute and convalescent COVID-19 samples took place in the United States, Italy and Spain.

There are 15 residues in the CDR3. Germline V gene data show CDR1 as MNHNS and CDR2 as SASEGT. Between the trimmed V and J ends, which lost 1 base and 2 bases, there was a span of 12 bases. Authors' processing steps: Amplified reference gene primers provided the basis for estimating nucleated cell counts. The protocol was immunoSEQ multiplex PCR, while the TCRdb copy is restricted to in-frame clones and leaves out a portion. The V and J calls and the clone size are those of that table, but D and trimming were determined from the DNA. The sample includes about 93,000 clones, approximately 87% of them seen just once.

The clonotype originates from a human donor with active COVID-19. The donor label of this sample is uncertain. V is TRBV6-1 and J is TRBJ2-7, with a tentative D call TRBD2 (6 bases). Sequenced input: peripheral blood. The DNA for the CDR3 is TGTGCCAGCAGTGAAGGGAGGGGCATCACCTACGAGCAGTACTTC. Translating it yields CASSEGRGITYEQYF.